Listed below are T cell receptor beta chains from one sample, sequenced in a study of radiation and T cells in renal cell carcinoma. Here immunoSEQ multiplex PCR was the method, and the copy in TCRdb shows in-frame clones only, minus some. The sample lists about 150,000 clones; around 90% were seen once. The sample here was blood, taken from a patient whose treatment included radiotherapy and nephrectomy. The origin of the receptors is a woman in her 70s with renal cell carcinoma. Both conserved end residues are part of each CDR3. Fields, in order: D gene, V gene, J gene, CDR3 protein, CDR3 DNA. D genes are given only for firm matches.

>-|TRBV7-8|TRBJ1-2
CASSLGDKAGYTF
TGTGCCAGCAGCTTAGGGGACAAGGCTGGCTACACCTTC
>-|TRBV19|TRBJ2-2
CASSLGVPLTNTGELFF
TGTGCCAGTAGTCTCGGGGTTCCCCTTACGAACACCGGGGAGCTGTTTTTT
>-|TRBV21-1|TRBJ2-1
CASSKGARDYNEQFF
TGTGCCAGCAGCAAAGGCGCGAGGGACTACAATGAGCAGTTCTTC
>TRBD1|TRBV5-6|TRBJ1-4
CASSLDTGGSEKLFF
TGTGCCAGCAGCTTGGATACAGGGGGGAGTGAAAAACTGTTTTTT
>-|TRBV19|TRBJ1-2
CASSIAAGGGYGYTF
TGTGCCAGTAGTATAGCCGCCGGAGGGGGCTATGGCTACACCTTC
>TRBD2|TRBV5-1|TRBJ2-2
CASSPSGGASTGELFF
TGCGCCAGCAGCCCCAGCGGGGGGGCTTCCACCGGGGAGCTGTTTTTT
>TRBD1|TRBV5-6|TRBJ2-3
CASSPYRGFTDTQYF
TGTGCCAGCAGCCCATACAGGGGGTTCACAGATACGCAGTATTTT
>-|TRBV27|TRBJ1-6
CASSLSGFYNSPLHF
TGTGCCAGCAGTTTATCAGGGTTTTATAATTCACCCCTCCACTTT
>TRBD1|TRBV7-9|TRBJ1-6
CAASAGTGIASSPLHF
TGTGCCGCCTCAGCCGGGACAGGGATAGCTTCTTCACCCCTCCACTTT
>TRBD1|TRBV19|TRBJ2-7
CASSTNRGRGYEQYF
TGTGCCAGTAGTACGAACAGGGGGCGAGGCTACGAGCAGTACTTC